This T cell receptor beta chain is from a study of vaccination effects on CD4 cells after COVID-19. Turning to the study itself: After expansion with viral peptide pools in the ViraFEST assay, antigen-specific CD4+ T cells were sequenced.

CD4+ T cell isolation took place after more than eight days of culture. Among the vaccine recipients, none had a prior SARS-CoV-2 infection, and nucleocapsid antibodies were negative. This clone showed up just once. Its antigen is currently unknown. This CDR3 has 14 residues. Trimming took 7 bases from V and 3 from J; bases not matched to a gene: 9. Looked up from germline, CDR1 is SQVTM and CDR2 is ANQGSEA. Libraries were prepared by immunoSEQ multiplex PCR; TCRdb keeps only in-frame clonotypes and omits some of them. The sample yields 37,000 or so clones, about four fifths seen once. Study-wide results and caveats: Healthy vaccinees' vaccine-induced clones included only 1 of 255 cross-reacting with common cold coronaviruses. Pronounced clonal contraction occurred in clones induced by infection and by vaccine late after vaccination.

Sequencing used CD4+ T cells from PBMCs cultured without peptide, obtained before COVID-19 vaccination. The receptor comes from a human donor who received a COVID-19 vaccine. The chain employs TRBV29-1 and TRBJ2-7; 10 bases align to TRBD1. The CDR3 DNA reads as TGCAGCGCTTCCAGACAGGGGGCGAACTACGAGCAGTACTTC. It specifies CSASRQGANYEQYF.